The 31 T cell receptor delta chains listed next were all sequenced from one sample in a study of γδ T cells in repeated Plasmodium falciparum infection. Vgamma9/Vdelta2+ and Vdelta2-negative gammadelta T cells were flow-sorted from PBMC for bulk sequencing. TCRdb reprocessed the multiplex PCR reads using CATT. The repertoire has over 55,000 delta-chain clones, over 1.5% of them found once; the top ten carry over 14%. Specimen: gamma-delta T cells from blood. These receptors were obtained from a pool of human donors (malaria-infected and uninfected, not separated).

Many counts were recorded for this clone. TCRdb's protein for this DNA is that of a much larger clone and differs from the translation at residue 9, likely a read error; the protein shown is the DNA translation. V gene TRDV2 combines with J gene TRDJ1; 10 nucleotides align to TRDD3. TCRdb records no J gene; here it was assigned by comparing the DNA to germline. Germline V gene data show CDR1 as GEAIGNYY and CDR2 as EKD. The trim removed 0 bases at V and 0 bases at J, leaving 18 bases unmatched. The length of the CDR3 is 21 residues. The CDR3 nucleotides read TGTGCCTGTGACACCGCGGAGAAGGCGGGGGATACGCGTCTGTACACCGATAAACTCATCTTT. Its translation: CACDTAEKAGDTRLYTDKLIF.

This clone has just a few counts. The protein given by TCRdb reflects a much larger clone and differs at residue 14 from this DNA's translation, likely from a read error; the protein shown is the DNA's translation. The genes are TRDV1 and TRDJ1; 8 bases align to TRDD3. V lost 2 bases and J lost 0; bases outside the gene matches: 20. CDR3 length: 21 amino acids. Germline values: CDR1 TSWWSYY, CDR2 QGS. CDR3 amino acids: CALGESAFPLNWGVYTDKLIF. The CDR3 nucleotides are TGTGCTCTTGGGGAATCAGCCTTCCCACTCAACTGGGGGGTATACACCGATAAACTCATCTTT.

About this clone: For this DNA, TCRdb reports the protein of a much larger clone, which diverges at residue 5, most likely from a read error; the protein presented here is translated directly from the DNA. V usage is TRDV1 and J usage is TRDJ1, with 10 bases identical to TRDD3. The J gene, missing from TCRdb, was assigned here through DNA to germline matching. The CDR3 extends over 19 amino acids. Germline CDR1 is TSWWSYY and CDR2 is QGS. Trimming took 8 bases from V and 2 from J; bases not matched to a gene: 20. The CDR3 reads CALITTHGYLLGDTDKLIF. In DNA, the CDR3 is TGTGCTCTTATCACTACCCATGGTTATTTACTGGGGGATACCGATAAACTCATCTTT.

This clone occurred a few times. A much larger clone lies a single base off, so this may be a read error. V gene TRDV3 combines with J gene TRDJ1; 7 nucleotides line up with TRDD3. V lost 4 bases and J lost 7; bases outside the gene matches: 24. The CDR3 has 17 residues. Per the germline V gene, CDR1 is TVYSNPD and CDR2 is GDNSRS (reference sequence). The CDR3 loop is CASSSLHPVDWGLKLIF. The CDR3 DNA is TGTGCCTCTAGCAGCCTACACCCTGTGGACTGGGGACTTAAACTCATCTTT.

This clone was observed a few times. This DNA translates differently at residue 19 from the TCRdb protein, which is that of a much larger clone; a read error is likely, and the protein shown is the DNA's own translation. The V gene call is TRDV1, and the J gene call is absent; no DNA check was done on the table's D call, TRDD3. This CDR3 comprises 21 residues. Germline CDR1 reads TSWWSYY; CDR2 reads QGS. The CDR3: CALGELKPCRLILKYTDKFIF. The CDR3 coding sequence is TGTGCTCTTGGGGAACTCAAACCTTGCCGATTGATCCTAAAGTACACCGATAAATTCATCTTT.

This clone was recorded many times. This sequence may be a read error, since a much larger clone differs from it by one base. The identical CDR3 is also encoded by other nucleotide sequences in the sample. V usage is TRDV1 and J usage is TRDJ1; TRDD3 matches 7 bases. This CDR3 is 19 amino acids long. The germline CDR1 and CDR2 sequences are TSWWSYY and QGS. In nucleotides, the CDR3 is TGCGCTCTTGGGGGACGTATAAACCGCTCGTGTAGGGACACCGATAAACTCATCTTT. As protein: CALGGRINRSCRDTDKLIF.

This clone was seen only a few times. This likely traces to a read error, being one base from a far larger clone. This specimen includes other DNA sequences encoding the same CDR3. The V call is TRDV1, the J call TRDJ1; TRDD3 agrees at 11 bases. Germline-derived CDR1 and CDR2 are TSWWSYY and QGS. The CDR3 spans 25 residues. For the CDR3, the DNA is TGTGCTCTTGGGGAACGAAGTATCAGGTACCCCATTGTGGGGGATACGTTCGGGTACACCGATAAGCTCATCTTT. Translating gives CALGERSIRYPIVGDTFGYTDKLIF.

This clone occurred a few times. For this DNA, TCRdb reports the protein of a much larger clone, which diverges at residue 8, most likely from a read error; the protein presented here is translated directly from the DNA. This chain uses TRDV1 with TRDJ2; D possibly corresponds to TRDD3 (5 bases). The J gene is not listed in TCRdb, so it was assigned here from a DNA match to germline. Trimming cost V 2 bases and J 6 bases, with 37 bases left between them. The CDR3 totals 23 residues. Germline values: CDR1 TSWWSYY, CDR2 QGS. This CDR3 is CALGESTPLYFVRGVLYPAQLFF. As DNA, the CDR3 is TGTGCTCTTGGGGAATCCACCCCGCTTTACTTCGTACGGGGGGTACTTTACCCAGCACAACTCTTCTTT.

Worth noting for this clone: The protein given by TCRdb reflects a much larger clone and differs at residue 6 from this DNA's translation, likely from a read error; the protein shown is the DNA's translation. Written as DNA, the CDR3 is TGTGCTCTTGGGGAGTTTTGCTCCTACAATCTCTGGGGGTTCTACACCGATAAACTCATCTTT. It is translated as CALGEFCSYNLWGFYTDKLIF. The genes are TRDV1 and TRDJ1; tentatively, D is TRDD3 (7 bases). The J gene is absent in TCRdb and was assigned here via DNA matching to germline. The V end lost 3 bases, the J end lost 0 bases, and 29 bases lay between the germline ends. The CDR3 covers 21 residues. CDR1 TSWWSYY and CDR2 QGS come from the germline V gene.

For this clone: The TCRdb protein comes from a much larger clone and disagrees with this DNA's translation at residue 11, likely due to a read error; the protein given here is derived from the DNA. The CDR3 spells CALGDIILLRVLPRNKLIF. CDR3 coding DNA: TGTGCTCTTGGGGATATCATCCTACTGAGGGTACTACCGCGAAATAAACTCATCTTT. The genes are TRDV1 and TRDJ1, with D possibly TRDD2 on 6 matching bases. Germline values: CDR1 TSWWSYY, CDR2 QGS. The CDR3 spans 19 residues. V lost 3 bases and J lost 6, with 29 bases in between.

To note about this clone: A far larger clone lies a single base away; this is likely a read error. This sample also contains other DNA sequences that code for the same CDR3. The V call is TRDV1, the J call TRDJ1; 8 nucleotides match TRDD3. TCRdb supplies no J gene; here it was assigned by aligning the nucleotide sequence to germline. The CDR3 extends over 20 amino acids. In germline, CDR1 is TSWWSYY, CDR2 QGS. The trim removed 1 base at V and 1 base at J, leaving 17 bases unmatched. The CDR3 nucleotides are TGTGCTCTTGGGGAACCTAGCCCTCCCAAATACTGGGGGCTCACCGATAAACTCATCTTT. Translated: CALGEPSPPKYWGLTDKLIF.

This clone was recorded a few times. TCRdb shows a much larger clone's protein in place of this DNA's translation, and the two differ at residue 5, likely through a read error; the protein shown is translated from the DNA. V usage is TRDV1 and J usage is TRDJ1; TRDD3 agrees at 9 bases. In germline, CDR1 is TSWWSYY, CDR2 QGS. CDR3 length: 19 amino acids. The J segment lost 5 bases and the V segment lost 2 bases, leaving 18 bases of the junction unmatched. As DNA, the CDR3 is TGTGCTCTTGGGGAAACTCTCTTTCCTACTCTGGGGGATTTAGATAAACTCATCTTT. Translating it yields CALGETLFPTLGDLDKLIF.

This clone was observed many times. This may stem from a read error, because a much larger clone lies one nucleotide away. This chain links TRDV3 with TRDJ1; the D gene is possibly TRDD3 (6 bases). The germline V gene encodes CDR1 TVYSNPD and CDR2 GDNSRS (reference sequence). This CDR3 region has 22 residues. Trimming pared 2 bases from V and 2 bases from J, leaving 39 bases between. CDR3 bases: TGTGCCTTTCGTGAAGGGCGCTTCTCCCCTTTCTGGGGTTCAGGGAGAACCGATAAACTCATCTTT. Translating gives CAFREGRFSPFWGSGRTDKLIF. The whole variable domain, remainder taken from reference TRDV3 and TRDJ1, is CDKVTQSSPDQTVASGSEVVLLCTYDTVYSNPDLFWYRIRPDYSFQFVFYGDNSRSEGADFTQGRFSVKHILTQKAFHLVISPVRTEDSATYYCAFREGRFSPFWGSGRTDKLIFGKGTRVTVEP.

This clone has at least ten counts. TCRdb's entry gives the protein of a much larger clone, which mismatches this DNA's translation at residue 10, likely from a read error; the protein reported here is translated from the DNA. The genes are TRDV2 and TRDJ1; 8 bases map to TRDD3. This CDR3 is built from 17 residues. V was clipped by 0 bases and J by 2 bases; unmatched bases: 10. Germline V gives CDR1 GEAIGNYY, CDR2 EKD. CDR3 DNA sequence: TGTGCCTGTGACACCGAGAGGGGATACCTTCGGACCGATAAACTCATCTTT. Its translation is CACDTERGYLRTDKLIF.

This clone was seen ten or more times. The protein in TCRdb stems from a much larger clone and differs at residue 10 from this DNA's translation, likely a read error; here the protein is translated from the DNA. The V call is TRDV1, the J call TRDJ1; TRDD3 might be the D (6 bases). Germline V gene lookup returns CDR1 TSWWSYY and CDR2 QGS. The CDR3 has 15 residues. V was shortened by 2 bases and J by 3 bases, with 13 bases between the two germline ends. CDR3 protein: CALGEMSRYADKLIF. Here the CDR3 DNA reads TGTGCTCTTGGGGAAATGTCACGATACGCCGATAAACTCATCTTT.

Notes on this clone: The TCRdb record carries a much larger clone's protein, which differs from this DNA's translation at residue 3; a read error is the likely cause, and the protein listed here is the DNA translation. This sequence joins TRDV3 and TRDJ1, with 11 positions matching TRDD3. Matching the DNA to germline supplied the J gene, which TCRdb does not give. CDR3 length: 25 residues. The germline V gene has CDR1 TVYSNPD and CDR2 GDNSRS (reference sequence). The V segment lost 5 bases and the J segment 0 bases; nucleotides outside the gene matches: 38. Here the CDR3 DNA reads TGTGCCCTCCCACTAAGCTTCCACGTTCTACATTCGGTACTGGGGGATAAGGAGCACACCGATAAACTCATCTTT. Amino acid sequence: CALPLSFHVLHSVLGDKEHTDKLIF.

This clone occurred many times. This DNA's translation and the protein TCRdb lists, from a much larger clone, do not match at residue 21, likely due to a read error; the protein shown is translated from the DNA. The CDR3 nucleotides are TGTGCTTATAGGAGCGCACCTCAACCTATTCCTAACAGATGCCAGGGCCCCCTGGGGGATGCGCGTTGGACCGATAAACTCATCTTT. Encoded protein: CAYRSAPQPIPNRCQGPLGDARWTDKLIF. The chain combines TRAV38-2/DV8 with TRDJ1; 9 positions agree with TRDD3. Assignment of the J gene here rests on matching the DNA to germline, because TCRdb gives none. With V trimmed by 0 bases and J by 2 bases, 44 bases remained unmatched. From germline, CDR1 is TSESDYY and CDR2 QEAYKQQN. This CDR3 comprises 29 residues.

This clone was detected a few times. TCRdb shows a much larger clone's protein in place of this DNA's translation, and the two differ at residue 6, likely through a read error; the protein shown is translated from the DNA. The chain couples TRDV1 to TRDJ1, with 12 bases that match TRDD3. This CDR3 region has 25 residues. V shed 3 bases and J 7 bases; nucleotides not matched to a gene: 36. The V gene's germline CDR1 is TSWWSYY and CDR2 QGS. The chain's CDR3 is CALGELQRGPSEKNWGIPSNSKLIF. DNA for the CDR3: TGTGCTCTTGGGGAGCTCCAGAGGGGGCCTTCCGAAAAAAACTGGGGGATACCTTCCAACAGTAAACTCATCTTT.

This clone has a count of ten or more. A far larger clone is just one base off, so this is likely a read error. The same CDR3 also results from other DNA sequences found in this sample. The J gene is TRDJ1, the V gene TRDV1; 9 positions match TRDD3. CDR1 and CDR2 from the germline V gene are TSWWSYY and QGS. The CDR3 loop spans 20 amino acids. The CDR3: CALGEGAPLRPGDTVDKLIF. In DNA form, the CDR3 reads TGTGCCCTTGGGGAAGGAGCGCCTTTACGTCCGGGGGATACAGTCGATAAACTCATCTTT.

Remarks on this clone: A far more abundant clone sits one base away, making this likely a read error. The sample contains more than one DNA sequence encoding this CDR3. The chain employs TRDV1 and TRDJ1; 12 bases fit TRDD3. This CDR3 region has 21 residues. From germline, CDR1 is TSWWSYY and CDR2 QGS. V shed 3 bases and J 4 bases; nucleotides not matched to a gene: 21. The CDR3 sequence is CALGDFRLLLLTGGYRDKLIF. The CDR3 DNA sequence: TGTGCTCTTGGGGATTTCCGTCTACTCCTCCTAACTGGGGGATACCGCGATAAACTCATCTTT.

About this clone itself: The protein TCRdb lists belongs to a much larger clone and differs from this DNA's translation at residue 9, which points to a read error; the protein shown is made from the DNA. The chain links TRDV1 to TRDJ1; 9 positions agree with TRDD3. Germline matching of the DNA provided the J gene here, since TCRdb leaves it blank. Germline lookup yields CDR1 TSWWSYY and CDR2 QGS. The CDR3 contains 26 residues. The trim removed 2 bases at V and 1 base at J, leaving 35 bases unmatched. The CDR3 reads CALGEAGPFYGRSTGGPRWVTDKLIF. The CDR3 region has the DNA TGTGCTCTTGGGGAAGCGGGGCCTTTCTACGGGAGGAGTACTGGGGGACCCCGTTGGGTCACCGATAAACTCATCTTT.

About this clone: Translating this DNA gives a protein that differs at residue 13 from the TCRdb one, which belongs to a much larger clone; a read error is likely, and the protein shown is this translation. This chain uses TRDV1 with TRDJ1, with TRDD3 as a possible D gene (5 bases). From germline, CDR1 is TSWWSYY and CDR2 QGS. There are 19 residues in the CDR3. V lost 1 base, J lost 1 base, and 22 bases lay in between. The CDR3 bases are TGTGCTCTTGGGGAACCCCTCGTCTTAGGGGAACTCAGCACCGATAAACTCATCTTT. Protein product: CALGEPLVLGELSTDKLIF.

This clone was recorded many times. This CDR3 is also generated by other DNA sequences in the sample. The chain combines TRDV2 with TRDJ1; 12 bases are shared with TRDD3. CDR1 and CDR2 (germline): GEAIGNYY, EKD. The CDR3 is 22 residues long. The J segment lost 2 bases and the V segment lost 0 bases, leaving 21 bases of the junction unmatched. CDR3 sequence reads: CACDTVRDTGGYRGSWTDKLIF. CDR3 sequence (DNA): TGTGCCTGTGACACCGTGCGGGATACTGGGGGATACCGTGGGTCGTGGACCGATAAACTCATCTTT.

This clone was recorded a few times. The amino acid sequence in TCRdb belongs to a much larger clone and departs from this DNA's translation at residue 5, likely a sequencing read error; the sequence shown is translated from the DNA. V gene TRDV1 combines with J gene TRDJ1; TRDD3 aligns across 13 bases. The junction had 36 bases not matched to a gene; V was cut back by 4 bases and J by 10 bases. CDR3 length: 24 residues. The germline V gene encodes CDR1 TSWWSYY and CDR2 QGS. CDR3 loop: CALGGLVPSYKLASTGGYALTLIF. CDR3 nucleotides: TGTGCTCTTGGGGGACTAGTCCCTAGCTATAAGCTAGCATCGACTGGGGGATACGCTTTAACACTCATCTTT.

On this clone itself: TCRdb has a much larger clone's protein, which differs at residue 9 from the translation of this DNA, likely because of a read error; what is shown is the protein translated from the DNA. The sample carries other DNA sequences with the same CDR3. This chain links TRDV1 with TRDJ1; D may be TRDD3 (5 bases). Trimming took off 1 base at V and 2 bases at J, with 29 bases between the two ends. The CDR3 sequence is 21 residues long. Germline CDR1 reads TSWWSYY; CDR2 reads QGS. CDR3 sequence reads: CALGEQAFDWLLGDTTDKLIF. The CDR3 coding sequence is TGTGCTCTTGGGGAACAGGCTTTCGATTGGCTGCTGGGTGATACAACCGATAAACTCATCTTT.

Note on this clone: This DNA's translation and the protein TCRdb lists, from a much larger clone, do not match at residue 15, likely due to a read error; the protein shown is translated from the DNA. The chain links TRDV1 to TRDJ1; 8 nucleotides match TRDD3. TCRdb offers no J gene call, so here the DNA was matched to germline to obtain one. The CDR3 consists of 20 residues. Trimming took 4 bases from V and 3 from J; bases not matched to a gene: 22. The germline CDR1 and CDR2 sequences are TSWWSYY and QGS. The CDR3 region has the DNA TGTGCTCTTGGGGGACTTCTCCCCTACTGGGGGCCGAAATACGCCGATAAACTCATCTTT. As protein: CALGGLLPYWGPKYADKLIF.

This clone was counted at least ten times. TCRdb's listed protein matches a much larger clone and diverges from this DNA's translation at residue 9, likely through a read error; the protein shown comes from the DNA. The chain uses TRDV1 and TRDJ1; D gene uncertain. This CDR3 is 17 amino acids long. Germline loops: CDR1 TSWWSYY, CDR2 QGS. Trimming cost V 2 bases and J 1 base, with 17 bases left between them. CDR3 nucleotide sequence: TGTGCTCTTGGGGAAGGTCATCCCTCCCTATTCACCGATAAACTCATCTTT. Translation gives CALGEGHPSLFTDKLIF.

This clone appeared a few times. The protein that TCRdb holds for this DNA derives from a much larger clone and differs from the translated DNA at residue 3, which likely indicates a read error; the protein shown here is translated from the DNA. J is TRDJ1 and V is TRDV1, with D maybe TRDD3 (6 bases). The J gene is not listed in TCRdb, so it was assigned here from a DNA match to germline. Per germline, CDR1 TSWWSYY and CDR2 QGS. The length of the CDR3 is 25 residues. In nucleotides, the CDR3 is TGTGCTTTTGGGGAACTTAGATACACCACACTACCCCTCTTATCGCTGGGGATCGAGGCCGATAAACTCATCTTT. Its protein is CAFGELRYTTLPLLSLGIEADKLIF.

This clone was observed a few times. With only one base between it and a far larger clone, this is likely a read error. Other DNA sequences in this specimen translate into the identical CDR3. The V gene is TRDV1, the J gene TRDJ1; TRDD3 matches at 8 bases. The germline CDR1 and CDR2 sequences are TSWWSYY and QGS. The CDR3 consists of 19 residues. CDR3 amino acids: CALGGAFRYWGVSTDKLIF. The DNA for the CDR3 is TGTGCTCTTGGGGGAGCCTTCCGCTACTGGGGGGTGAGCACCGATAAACTCATCTTC.

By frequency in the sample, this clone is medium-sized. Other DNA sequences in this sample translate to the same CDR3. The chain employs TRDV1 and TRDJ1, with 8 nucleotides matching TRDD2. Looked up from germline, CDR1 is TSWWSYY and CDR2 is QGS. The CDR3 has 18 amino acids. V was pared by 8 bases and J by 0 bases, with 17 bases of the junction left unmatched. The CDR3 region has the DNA TGTGCTCTTTCCCACTTCCTACAAAGACTCTATAACACCGATAAACTCATCTTT. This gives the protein CALSHFLQRLYNTDKLIF.

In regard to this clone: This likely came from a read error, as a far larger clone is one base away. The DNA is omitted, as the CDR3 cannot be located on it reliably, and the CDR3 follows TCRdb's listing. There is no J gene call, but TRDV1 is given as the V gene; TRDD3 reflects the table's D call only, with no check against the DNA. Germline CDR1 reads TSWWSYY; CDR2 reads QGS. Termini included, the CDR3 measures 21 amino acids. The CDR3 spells CALGELPSYLWGYRWSDKLIF.